This T cell receptor (beta chain) originates from a study of radiotherapy plus CTLA-4 blockade in lung cancer. Sequenced by immunoSEQ multiplex PCR; TCRdb stores in-frame clones only, minus some. The sample includes about 95,000 clones, 82% seen only once; the top ten take about 3.5%. The germline V and J ends were trimmed by 2 bases and 7 bases, with 8 bases remaining between them. The CDR3 spans 12 residues. CDR1 and CDR2 (germline): SGHAT, FQNNGV. Sample: peripheral blood, taken from a patient treated with radiotherapy plus ipilimumab. The clonotype originates from a human donor with non-small cell lung cancer who had a partial response to radiotherapy plus ipilimumab. The V call is TRBV11-2, the J call TRBJ1-1; D gene unclear. Written as DNA, the CDR3 is TGTGCCAGCAGCTTATCGAGGAATGAAGCTTTCTTT. Residues: CASSLSRNEAFF.